This T cell receptor (beta chain) came from a study of blood T cell repertoires in COVID-19. Study-level information: Acute and convalescent COVID-19 samples came from the United States, Italy and Spain. The analysed material was cDNA or gDNA that came from T cells, B-cell-depleted T cells, or PBMCs.

Germline V gives CDR1 LGHDT, CDR2 YNNKEL (reference sequence). The CDR3 is made up of 18 amino acids. V dropped 1 base and J dropped 0 bases, with 13 bases sitting between them. Authors' analysis steps: Nucleated cell counts were estimated from reference gene primer amplification. The data were produced by immunoSEQ multiplex PCR, yet TCRdb's version contains in-frame clones alone and is incomplete. That table furnishes V, J and clone size, whereas the DNA furnished D and trimming. Counted here are roughly 300,000 clones, more than 75% occurring once; the ten biggest clones make up about 4.2%. The sequencing sample was made of PBMCs or T cells enriched from blood (not recorded which). This rearrangement joins TRBV3-1 (or the pseudogene TRBV3-2) to TRBJ2-6; maybe TRBD1 (5 bases). This TCR came from a man aged 25-45 years who had recovered from COVID-19. The CDR3 here is CASSQGAGWISGANVLTF. For the CDR3, the DNA is TGTGCCAGCAGCCAAGGCGCAGGGTGGATCTCTGGGGCCAACGTCCTGACTTTC.